The next 8 T cell receptor beta chains were all read from a single sample in a study of T cell responses to AZD1222 COVID-19 vaccine. The table came from immunoSEQ multiplex PCR; TCRdb's copy has only in-frame clones and leaves some out. The table records some 110,000 clones, 82% of them present only once. The specimen comprised peripheral blood, sampled on day 0 of AZD1222 vaccination. The receptors stem from an adult in good health.

The chain employs TRBV7-8 and TRBJ1-1; D gene ambiguous. Between the trimmed V and J ends, which lost 1 base and 3 bases, there was a span of 9 bases. The CDR3 is 14 amino acids. Germline CDR1 reads SGHVS; CDR2 reads FQNEAQ. CDR3 residues: CASSLGTRDTEAFF. CDR3 in DNA: TGTGCCAGCAGCTTAGGGACGAGGGACACTGAAGCTTTCTTT.

J is TRBJ1-5 and V is TRBV10-3; TRBD1 might be the D (6 bases). From germline, CDR1 is ENHRY and CDR2 SYGVKD. V gave up 10 bases and J gave up 5 bases, with 18 bases separating them. The CDR3 is 14 amino acids. CDR3 protein: CATQGGGEDQPQHF. The CDR3 DNA follows: TGTGCCACCCAAGGGGGGGGCGAGGATCAGCCCCAGCATTTT.

This chain uses TRBV30 with TRBJ1-1; weak D call: TRBD1 (5 bases). Germline-derived CDR1 and CDR2 are GTSNPN and SVGIG (reference sequence). This CDR3 spans 13 amino acids. Trimming left V 1 base short and J 3 bases short, with 9 bases between. The CDR3 sequence: CAWSERGDTEAFF. The CDR3 DNA reads as TGTGCCTGGAGTGAACGGGGGGACACTGAAGCTTTCTTT. Looking up the rest from reference TRBV30 and TRBJ1-1 gives the full variable domain: SQTIHQWPATLVQPVGSPLSLECTVEGTSNPNLYWYRQAAGRGLQLLFYSVGIGQISSEVPQNLSASRPQDRQFILSSKKLLLSDSGFYLCAWSERGDTEAFFGQGTRLTVV.

This chain connects TRBV7-9 to TRBJ1-1; D ambiguous. The germline V gene encodes CDR1 SEHNR and CDR2 FQNEAQ (reference sequence). The CDR3 runs 14 residues. V lost 0 bases and J 8 bases, leaving 13 bases between the germline ends. CDR3 amino acids: CASSLALSREEAFF. The CDR3 DNA sequence: TGTGCCAGCAGCTTAGCGCTGTCCCGGGAGGAAGCTTTCTTT.

The rearrangement uses TRBV5-1 and TRBJ1-5; 9 nucleotides agree with TRBD1. In germline, CDR1 is SGHRS, CDR2 YFSETQ. V lost 4 bases, J lost 6 bases, and 8 bases stayed unmatched. CDR3 length: 15 amino acids. CDR3 protein: CASSPQGARGQPQHF. The CDR3 DNA sequence: TGCGCCAGCAGCCCACAGGGGGCGCGGGGTCAGCCCCAGCATTTT.

The chain joins TRBV2 to TRBJ2-2; 12 bases align to TRBD1. This CDR3 has 15 residues. The V segment lost 3 bases and the J segment 9 bases; nucleotides outside the gene matches: 5. Per germline, CDR1 SNHLY and CDR2 FYNNEI. This chain's CDR3 is CASSDGDRGLRELFF. For the CDR3, the DNA is TGTGCCAGCAGTGACGGGGACAGGGGGCTAAGGGAGCTGTTTTTT.

This chain links TRBV12-3 or TRBV12-4 with TRBJ2-5; D is perhaps TRBD1 (5 bases). Trimming shortened V by 3 bases and J by 4 bases, and 9 bases separated the two germline ends. CDR3 size: 13 residues. The CDR3 spells CASSLGQGETQYF. The CDR3 DNA follows: TGTGCCAGCAGTTTGGGTCAGGGAGAGACCCAGTACTTC.

This chain uses TRBV7-2 with TRBJ2-1, with D maybe TRBD1 (5 bases). CDR1 is SGHTA, CDR2 FQGNSA, per germline. V shed 5 bases and J shed 1 base, with 9 bases lying between them. The CDR3 is made up of 14 amino acids. The CDR3: CASSLDRSYNEQFF. The CDR3 DNA reads as TGTGCCAGCAGCCTTGACAGATCCTACAATGAGCAGTTCTTC.